This T cell receptor (beta chain) stems from a study of shared clonotypes between healthy human individuals. Study overall: Samples came from a couple of female and a few male donors aged 18 to 49. A donor's plate count was three for CD4 naive and three for CD4 memory; CD8 naive had two and CD8 memory one.

V lost 0 bases and J 4 bases, leaving 11 bases between the germline ends. This CDR3 is built from 15 residues. The germline CDR1 and CDR2 sequences are MDHEN and SYDVKM. Study-level findings and limits: Researchers sampled only blood; tissue repertoires likely differ.

Naive-designated CD8 cells lacked CD45RO, were positively enriched for CCR7, and omitted terminally differentiated effector memory CD45RA+ cells. Original handling: Sequence data from immunoSEQ were junction-only and lacked quality scores; consequently, filtering differed. This table comes from immunoSEQ multiplex PCR, and its TCRdb copy is limited to in-frame clones, with some not included. Clone size and the V and J calls come from that table; the DNA yielded D and trimming. The sample includes over 2 million clones, about 95% of them seen just once. Note on this clone: What it recognizes is unknown.

What was sequenced was naive CD8+ T cells sorted from blood. The rearrangement uses TRBV28 and TRBJ2-3; possibly TRBD1 or TRBD2 for D (6 bases each). The TCR comes from a man aged 18 to 30 in good health. CDR3 in amino acids: CASSLWGGIPDTQYF. Written as DNA, the CDR3 is TGTGCCAGCAGTTTATGGGGGGGCATCCCAGATACGCAGTATTTT.